These 24 T cell receptor beta chains share one sample of origin, sequenced in a study of blood T cell repertoires in COVID-19. Sequencing was performed with immunoSEQ multiplex PCR; in TCRdb, only in-frame clones are kept and a portion is missing. The sample records nearly 80,000 clones, 75% to 95% being singletons. Material: peripheral blood. These receptors originate from a woman older than 75 with acute or convalescent COVID-19.

The chain couples TRBV29-1 to TRBJ2-1, with TRBD1 identical over 7 bases. The CDR3 length is 14 residues. The V gene end was trimmed by 4 bases and the J gene end by 3 bases; junction bases not matched to a gene: 6. Germline V lookup: CDR1 SQVTM, CDR2 ANQGSEA. The CDR3 nucleotides read TGCAGCGTTGGAGTCGGGACAGTCTACAATGAGCAGTTCTTC. Its protein is CSVGVGTVYNEQFF.

The chain combines TRBV27 with TRBJ2-3; 7 bases map to TRBD1. V shed 5 bases, J shed 2 bases, and the junction held 28 bases outside the gene matches. CDR3 length equals 22 residues. Germline V gives CDR1 MNHEY, CDR2 SMNVEV (reference sequence). CDR3 coding DNA: TGTGCCAGCAGTATCACTTTTAGTCGGACGGGACAGAGATACTACCCCACAGATACGCAGTATTTT. It encodes CASSITFSRTGQRYYPTDTQYF.

The chain is built from TRBV3-1 (or the pseudogene TRBV3-2) and TRBJ1-1; 7 bases align to TRBD1. The CDR3 runs to 16 residues. V shed 0 bases and J 4 bases; nucleotides not matched to a gene: 8. Per the germline V gene, CDR1 is LGHDT and CDR2 is YNNKEL (reference sequence). CDR3 residues: CASSQEGERGRTEAFF. CDR3 nucleotides: TGTGCCAGCAGCCAAGAGGGGGAGAGGGGGCGCACTGAAGCTTTCTTT.

The chain couples TRBV4-2 to TRBJ2-1, with D possibly TRBD2 on 6 matching bases. The CDR3 is 15 amino acids. Germline values: CDR1 LGHNA, CDR2 YNFKEQ. Trimming pared 2 bases from V and 9 bases from J, leaving 17 bases between. Here the CDR3 DNA reads TGTGCCAGCAGCCAATGGACGGGAGTTTTTGGTGAGCAGTTCTTC. The encoded protein is CASSQWTGVFGEQFF.

The J gene is TRBJ2-3, the V gene TRBV7-8; 9 bases line up with TRBD2. CDR3 length equals 17 residues. Germline loops: CDR1 SGHVS, CDR2 FQNEAQ. J lost 4 bases, V lost 3 bases, and 11 bases had no gene match. CDR3 coding DNA: TGTGCCAGCAGCTTGGGGGGCGCTAGCGGGGCTCCAGATACGCAGTATTTT. It is translated as CASSLGGASGAPDTQYF. Complete variable domain (other parts from reference TRBV7-8 and TRBJ2-3): GAGVSQSPRYKVAKRGQDVALRCDPISGHVSLFWYQQALGQGPEFLTYFQNEAQLDKSGLPSDRFFAERPEGSVSTLKIQRTQQEDSAVYLCASSLGGASGAPDTQYFGPGTRLTVL.

The gene calls are TRBV6-2 or TRBV6-3 and TRBJ1-5; 8 nucleotides align to TRBD1. This CDR3 is built from 14 residues. V was clipped by 6 bases and J by 6 bases; unmatched bases: 7. CDR1 is MNHEY, CDR2 SVGEGT, per germline. CDR3 sequence (DNA): TGTGCCAGCAGCAAGACAGGGGTGGTTCAGCCCCAGCATTTT. Amino acid sequence: CASSKTGVVQPQHF.

The chain's CDR3 is CASSPADREGYGYTF. The CDR3 region has the DNA TGTGCCAGCTCACCGGCCGATCGGGAAGGCTATGGCTACACCTTC. This chain uses TRBV18 with TRBJ1-2; D gene unclear. V was clipped by 3 bases and J by 4 bases, with 15 bases between them. CDR1 and CDR2 (germline): KGHSH, LQKENI. The CDR3 consists of 15 residues.

The chain carries TRBV4-1 and TRBJ2-2; possibly TRBD2 for D (6 bases). Per germline, CDR1 MGHRA and CDR2 YSYEKL. The V end was cut by 1 base, the J end by 7 bases, with 16 bases between. This CDR3 has 16 amino acids. The CDR3, as DNA: TGCGCCAGCAGCCAAGGAGTAGGAGGGAGTGACGGGGAGCTGTTTTTT. Translation gives CASSQGVGGSDGELFF.

The chain employs TRBV5-1 and TRBJ1-4; 11 bases are a match to TRBD1. V lost 2 bases and J lost 5; bases outside the gene matches: 2. This CDR3 has 15 residues. The germline V gene has CDR1 SGHRS and CDR2 YFSETQ. The CDR3 coding sequence is TGCGCCAGCAGCTTCGGGACAGGGGGGAATGAAAAACTGTTTTTT. This sequence encodes CASSFGTGGNEKLFF.

The V call is TRBV19, the J call TRBJ2-6, with 8 positions matching TRBD1. This CDR3 has 14 amino acids. The V gene end was trimmed by 4 bases and the J gene end by 11 bases; junction bases not matched to a gene: 7. Germline V gives CDR1 LNHDA, CDR2 SQIVND (reference sequence). The CDR3 sequence is CASSTTGGSDVLTF. The CDR3 DNA reads TGTGCCAGTAGTACCACAGGGGGGAGCGACGTCCTGACTTTC.

The CDR3 region has the DNA TGTGCCAGCAGCTTGGACTACACCGGGGAGCTGTTTTTT. Its translation: CASSLDYTGELFF. V and J are TRBV5-4 and TRBJ2-2; D remains ambiguous. The CDR3 is 13 amino acids. With 0 bases removed from V and 3 bases from J, the gap between germline ends came to 3 bases. Per the germline V gene, CDR1 is SGHNT and CDR2 is YYREEE (reference sequence).

This chain links TRBV5-1 with TRBJ2-1; D possibly corresponds to TRBD2 (6 bases). Trimming removed 6 bases from V and 9 bases from J, with 13 bases in between. Looked up from germline, CDR1 is SGHRS and CDR2 is YFSETQ. This CDR3 comprises 12 residues. The CDR3 here is CASTTSFGEQFF. CDR3 DNA: TGCGCCAGCACGACTAGTTTCGGTGAGCAGTTCTTC. The full variable domain, rest sourced from reference TRBV5-1 and TRBJ2-1, is KAGVTQTPRYLIKTRGQQVTLSCSPISGHRSVSWYQQTPGQGLQFLFEYFSETQRNKGNFPGRFSGRQFSNSRSEMNVSTLELGDSALYLCASTTSFGEQFFGPGTRLTVL.

The chain recombines TRBV5-4 with TRBJ2-1, with 8 bases fitting TRBD1. Trimming at V came to 5 bases and at J to 1 base, leaving 8 bases not matched to a gene. CDR1 SGHNT and CDR2 YYREEE come from the germline V gene (reference sequence). This CDR3 has 16 residues. The CDR3 DNA reads TGTGCCAGCAGTTTCCTAGGACAGGGATCCTACAATGAGCAGTTCTTC. This sequence encodes CASSFLGQGSYNEQFF.

The CDR3 DNA reads as TGTGCCAGCAGCCCCGCCAGTACCAATGAAAAACTGTTTTTT. Its translation is CASSPASTNEKLFF. The gene calls are TRBV5-4 and TRBJ1-4; D remains unclear. This CDR3 contains 14 residues. Germline V lookup: CDR1 SGHNT, CDR2 YYREEE (reference sequence). The germline V and J ends were trimmed by 4 bases and 5 bases, with 12 bases remaining between them.

The chain carries TRBV5-3 and TRBJ1-5; no clear D. TRBV5-3 is an ORF, and what it does is uncertain. The germline V and J ends were trimmed by 2 bases and 7 bases, with 10 bases remaining between them. The CDR3 loop spans 13 amino acids. The CDR3 DNA reads TGTGCCAGAAGCTTCGGGGAAGACCAGCCCCAGCATTTT. Encoded protein: CARSFGEDQPQHF.

The chain recombines TRBV5-5 with TRBJ1-5, with 7 bases identical to TRBD1. CDR1 is SGHKS and CDR2 is YYEKEE in the germline V gene (reference sequence). The J segment lost 2 bases and the V segment lost 1 base, leaving 6 bases of the junction unmatched. The CDR3 contains 16 residues. The CDR3 loop reads CASSLLGGTGNQPQHF. CDR3 bases: TGTGCCAGCAGCTTGTTAGGGGGCACTGGCAATCAGCCCCAGCATTTT.

V usage is TRBV5-1 and J usage is TRBJ2-3, with TRBD2 as a possible D gene (5 bases). The germline V gene has CDR1 SGHRS and CDR2 YFSETQ. This CDR3 comprises 15 residues. Trimming shortened V by 2 bases and J by 6 bases, and 16 bases separated the two germline ends. In nucleotides, the CDR3 is TGCGCCAGCAGCTTTAGCGAAGCCCCGGGTGATACGCAGTATTTT. Translated: CASSFSEAPGDTQYF.

V is TRBV9 and J is TRBJ1-2, with a weak D call TRBD1 (6 bases). The germline gives CDR1 SGDLS, CDR2 YYNGEE. The ends were cut back, 4 bases at V and 8 bases at J, with 21 bases in the middle. The CDR3 contains 15 residues. The CDR3 DNA is TGTGCCAGCAGCCCTGGGGGGGCGGCGGAACCGGGCTACACCTTC. Protein product: CASSPGGAAEPGYTF.

The chain employs TRBV28 and TRBJ2-1; D might be TRBD2 (6 bases). The germline V gene encodes CDR1 MDHEN and CDR2 SYDVKM. The V end lost 3 bases, the J end lost 6 bases, and 9 bases lay between the germline ends. The CDR3 has 13 residues. The CDR3 DNA reads as TGTGCCAGCAGTTTGACTAGAACCAATGAGCAGTTCTTC. This gives the protein CASSLTRTNEQFF.

The table lists this clone with a count of one. The chain uses TRBV7-8 and TRBJ2-3; 7 bases agree with TRBD2. The germline gives CDR1 SGHVS, CDR2 FQNEAQ. The CDR3 is 13 residues long. After removal of 8 bases from V and 4 bases from J, the junction contained 6 bases not matched to a gene. The CDR3 region is CASGAGVSDTQYF. CDR3 DNA: TGTGCCAGCGGGGCGGGGGTATCAGATACGCAGTATTTT.

The chain carries TRBV4-2 and TRBJ2-1; D ambiguous. This CDR3 is 12 amino acids long. In germline, CDR1 is LGHNA, CDR2 YNFKEQ. V shed 1 base and J shed 4 bases, with 2 bases lying between them. In DNA, the CDR3 is TGTGCCAGCAGCCAAGTATACAATGAGCAGTTCTTC. The encoded protein is CASSQVYNEQFF.

This rearrangement joins TRBV4-3 to TRBJ1-3, with D uncertain. The CDR3 consists of 17 residues. Trimming took 0 bases from V and 2 from J, leaving 14 bases between them. Germline lookup yields CDR1 LGHNA and CDR2 YSLEER. The CDR3: CASSQDHSVRTGNTIYF. For the CDR3, the DNA is TGCGCCAGCAGCCAAGATCACAGTGTCAGGACTGGAAACACCATATATTTT.

This chain joins TRBV3-1 (or the pseudogene TRBV3-2) and TRBJ2-1, with 10 bases identical to TRBD2. The CDR3 has 16 amino acids. V dropped 6 bases and J dropped 0; count of bases not matched to a gene: 5. The germline gives CDR1 LGHDT, CDR2 YNNKEL (reference sequence). CDR3 DNA sequence: TGTGCCAGCAGTTTGTCTAGCGGGAGCTCCTACAATGAGCAGTTCTTC. It translates to CASSLSSGSSYNEQFF.

The J gene is TRBJ2-3, the V gene TRBV24-1, with 15 bases matching TRBD2. Germline V lookup: CDR1 KGHDR, CDR2 SFDVKD. Losses at the gene ends were 3 bases for V and 6 bases for J; bases not matched to a gene: 3. This CDR3 contains 16 residues. CDR3 loop: CATSDSGLAGGDTQYF. In DNA form, the CDR3 reads TGTGCCACCAGTGATAGCGGACTAGCGGGGGGGGATACGCAGTATTTT.